This entry concerns a single TCR beta chain. This record belongs to a study of technical replicates of blood from several donors. The CDR3 spans 14 residues. Germline CDR1 is SGHTA and CDR2 is FQGNSA. The V and J ends lost 1 base and 6 bases, in that order; junction bases with no gene match: 5. Method: immunoSEQ multiplex PCR; TCRdb's copy keeps in-frame clones and lacks some. The sample records 50,000 to 55,000 clones, roughly 84% being singletons. This sequence was found in a human donor in good health. Some clones in this sample may be carry-over from other donors' samples. This sequence joins TRBV7-2 and TRBJ2-7, with 8 bases aligning to TRBD1. The sample taken for sequencing was PBMCs. CDR3 nucleotide sequence: TGTGCCAGCAGCTTAGGGTGGACAGGGTTCGAGCAGTACTTC. Translation: CASSLGWTGFEQYF.